These 8 T cell receptor beta chains originate from one sample sequenced in a study of cytomegalovirus exposure and HLA in healthy donors. The primer mix had 60 Vbeta and 13 Jbeta primers. Sequencing used immunoSEQ multiplex PCR; TCRdb keeps in-frame clones, though not all of them. The top ten clones hold about 4.9% of a sample with approximately 160,000 clones, 80% to 90% of them seen once. Sequenced material: PBMCs. All receptors derive from a girl aged 5-17 years in good health and CMV-seropositive.

The chain uses TRBV10-3 and TRBJ2-2; TRBD1 aligns across 7 bases. V trimming: 7 bases; J trimming: 6 bases; junction bases outside the gene matches: 5. In germline, CDR1 is ENHRY, CDR2 SYGVKD. This CDR3 contains 13 residues. The CDR3 loop reads CAITGTDAGELFF. For the CDR3, the DNA is TGTGCCATCACCGGGACAGACGCCGGGGAGCTGTTTTTT.

With respect to this clone: The same CDR3 arises from other DNA sequences in this sample as well. The genes are TRBV27 and TRBJ1-1; D remains ambiguous. CDR1 MNHEY and CDR2 SMNVEV come from the germline V gene (reference sequence). The V end lost 4 bases, the J end lost 3 bases, and 3 bases lay between the germline ends. The CDR3 spans 11 residues. The CDR3 sequence: CASSSYTEAFF. CDR3 coding DNA: TGTGCCAGCAGTTCCTACACTGAAGCTTTCTTT.

The chain has TRBV6-5 and TRBJ2-5; D is perhaps TRBD1 (6 bases). The J call may be incorrect, as the DNA end agrees better with TRBJ2-7. Germline V CDR1 and CDR2: MNHEY, SVGAGI. CDR3 length: 15 residues. The CDR3 sequence is CASSYQPGQIYEQYF. CDR3 sequence (DNA): TGTGCCAGCAGTTACCAACCGGGACAAATCTACGAGCAGTACTTC.

This chain joins TRBV10-2 and TRBJ1-2, with 10 bases matching TRBD1. Germline assignment: CDR1 WSHSY and CDR2 SAAADI. Germline trimming cut 7 bases from V and 10 bases from J; bases unmatched to any gene: 9. This CDR3 has 13 amino acids. Here the CDR3 DNA reads TGCGCCAGCAACTCCGGGACAGGGGTTGCCTACACCTTC. Amino acid sequence: CASNSGTGVAYTF.

The chain joins TRBV19 to TRBJ2-7; 7 bases agree with TRBD1. Germline lookup yields CDR1 LNHDA and CDR2 SQIVND (reference sequence). CDR3 size: 14 residues. V was pared by 6 bases and J by 2 bases, with 7 bases of the junction left unmatched. The CDR3 sequence: CASSPTGVPYEQYF. The CDR3 DNA sequence: TGTGCCAGTAGCCCTACAGGGGTTCCCTACGAGCAGTACTTC.

The chain is built from TRBV27 and TRBJ1-5; D unclear. The CDR3 runs 17 residues. Trimming took 2 bases from V and 0 from J, leaving 14 bases between them. CDR1 and CDR2 (germline): MNHEY, SMNVEV (reference sequence). The CDR3 protein is CASSLRATGNSNQPQHF. The CDR3 bases are TGTGCCAGCAGTTTACGGGCAACGGGGAATAGCAATCAGCCCCAGCATTTT.

This clone has only a few counts. The chain employs TRBV6-1 and TRBJ2-7, with 8 bases fitting TRBD1. V shed 6 bases, J shed 13 bases, and the junction held 5 bases outside the gene matches. Germline V gene data show CDR1 as MNHNS and CDR2 as SASEGT. The CDR3 sequence is 10 residues long. DNA of the CDR3: TGTGCCAGCAGGCCGGGACAGGATTACTTC. Encoded protein: CASRPGQDYF.

This clone was observed once. The chain is built from TRBV2 and TRBJ2-3, with TRBD2 identical over 9 bases. V was pared by 7 bases and J by 0 bases, with 5 bases of the junction left unmatched. This CDR3 region has 15 residues. Looked up from germline, CDR1 is SNHLY and CDR2 is FYNNEI. The CDR3 coding sequence is TGTGCCAGCACGAGGACTAGCGACAGCACAGATACGCAGTATTTT. Protein product: CASTRTSDSTDTQYF.